Listed here is a single TCR beta chain. Its antigen is unknown. This sample is drawn from a study of cytomegalovirus exposure and HLA in healthy donors. The primer mix had 60 Vbeta and 13 Jbeta primers. Profiling relied on immunoSEQ multiplex PCR, and the TCRdb table lists in-frame clones only, not all of them. The table records over 150,000 clones, more than 70% of them present only once. General observations from the study: An analysis done earlier found most TCR beta V segments productive about 90% or about 30% of the time. Most TCR sequences were seen very rarely across donors, but some public TCRs occurred in many.

Specimen: PBMCs. This sequence was found in a woman aged 40 to 50 in good health and CMV-seropositive.

The CDR3 coding sequence is TGTGCCACCAGCAGAGATTACGGGAGCGATGAGACCCAGTACTTC. Its translation: CATSRDYGSDETQYF. The chain employs TRBV15 and TRBJ2-5, with D possibly TRBD2 on 6 matching bases. Germline V gene sequence: CDR1 LNHNV, CDR2 YYDKDF (reference sequence). Trimming shortened V by 0 bases and J by 5 bases, and 13 bases separated the two germline ends. This CDR3 contains 15 residues.